This is a list of T cell receptor beta chains from one sample in a study of immune evolution from preneoplasia to lung adenocarcinoma. The repertoire was sequenced with immunoSEQ multiplex PCR; TCRdb's copy has only in-frame clones and lacks some. The table records some 12,000 clones, about 83% of them present only once. The sequenced sample was FFPE tissue from an adenomatous hyperplasia lung lesion. The source is a person aged 50-70 years with lung adenocarcinoma. Both conserved end residues are trimmed from each CDR3. Fields, in order: clone size, V gene, J gene, CDR3 protein. Clone sizes are given selectively: once, few, many, or a class where the clone is expanded.

.,TRBV28,TRBJ2-7,ASSLSSPGTGPGEQY
.,TRBV7-9,TRBJ2-4,ASSLGAKNIQY
.,TRBV9,TRBJ2-7,ASSTRAGGPMVYEQY
.,TRBV19,TRBJ2-3,ASSLSGVTGGVEVVPDTQY
.,TRBV19,TRBJ1-2,ASSSRTTNYGYT
.,TRBV4-2,TRBJ2-1,ASSRGAGGRNNEQF
.,TRBV28,TRBJ1-1,ASRPTPRGRATEAF
.,TRBV6-5,TRBJ1-1,ASSDPTALNTEAF
.,TRBV19,TRBJ1-1,ASSMVGGRNTEAF
.,TRBV7-2,TRBJ1-2,ASSSGLTIYGYT
.,TRBV5-6,TRBJ1-2,ASSNPGQALTNYGYT
.,TRBV5-4,TRBJ2-3,ASSRVSGGVGTDTQY
.,TRBV5-6,TRBJ2-6,ASSLQDRDGANVLT
.,TRBV25-1,TRBJ1-1,ASSEFAGLAEAF
.,TRBV28,TRBJ2-1,ASSPQHNEQF
.,TRBV14,TRBJ1-1,ASSHWEGTEAF
once,TRBV10-3,TRBJ2-5,AIRGDTSQTQY
.,TRBV7-2,TRBJ2-6,ASSLAGGGANVLT
.,TRBV28,TRBJ1-2,ASSDENRGLYGYT
.,TRBV7-8,TRBJ2-5,ASSGERDGKETQY
.,TRBV10-3,TRBJ2-1,AISDGSGMGDEQF
few,TRBV5-8,TRBJ1-2,ASSARDRPNYGYT
once,TRBV19,TRBJ2-7,ASSSNRGGLDEQY
once,TRBV7-2,TRBJ1-1,ASSQTGSEAF
.,TRBV15,TRBJ2-7,ATSRARREGDEQY
.,TRBV7-9,TRBJ2-1,ASSPFTVGGNNEQF
.,TRBV19,TRBJ2-3,ASSIGTSRAQY
.,TRBV5-1,TRBJ1-1,ASSLAGGRVTEAF
.,TRBV27,TRBJ2-6,ASSLSRSGGANVLT
.,TRBV6-5,TRBJ1-1,ASSPPDTNTEAF
.,TRBV28,TRBJ1-2,ASSLLGPTGGIYGYT
.,TRBV7-2,TRBJ1-1,ASSNGDNTEAF
.,TRBV29-1,TRBJ2-1,SGEVRDRGGEQF
few,TRBV5-1,TRBJ2-7,ASSVPGLAGGEQY
.,TRBV5-8,TRBJ2-1,ASSLVLGAGRSAGGNEQF
.,TRBV29-1,TRBJ1-2,SVGLGLGGYT
few,TRBV28,TRBJ1-2,ASNRVGNGYT
.,TRBV28,TRBJ2-1,ASVPPRGGQF
.,TRBV11-3,TRBJ2-1,ASSPSPGSNNEQF
.,TRBV10-3,TRBJ1-1,AISESGGGNTEAF
.,TRBV11-2,TRBJ2-7,ASSLGYFSYEQY
.,TRBV6-1,TRBJ2-7,ASMWGPEQY
few,TRBV2,TRBJ2-2,ASRPFSGELF
.,TRBV29-1,TRBJ2-3,SVAPGLAATDTQY
once,TRBV25-1,TRBJ2-7,ASSPGSKSYEQY
.,TRBV30,TRBJ1-1,AWDSSNTEAF
.,TRBV30,TRBJ2-2,ACRRTARGNTGELF
.,TRBV5-1,TRBJ2-3,ASSLGLAGGVSTDTQY
.,TRBV2,TRBJ2-3,ASSVRAADTQY
.,TRBV9,TRBJ2-7,ASSVGLADYEQY
.,TRBV11-1,TRBJ1-3,ASSLGPGNTIY
.,TRBV6-5,TRBJ1-1,ASSKTGRMNTEAF
.,TRBV4-1,TRBJ2-4,ASSQASRAKNIQY
.,TRBV11-3,TRBJ2-1,ASSLQGTYNEQF
.,TRBV18,TRBJ1-1,ASSPTLMNTEAF
.,TRBV4-1,TRBJ2-1,ASSLDSSYNEQF
.,TRBV11-2,TRBJ2-4,ASSLDYKAAKNIQY